The entry below gives a single T cell receptor (beta chain) sequence along with its context. Its specificity is unknown. The data were taken from a study of CD8 T cells in ankylosing spondylitis. Trimming cost V 1 base and J 11 bases, with 20 bases left between them. Germline V CDR1 and CDR2: SGHAT, FQNNGV. This CDR3 contains 15 residues. The study, taken as a whole, reports: Made up of roughly 8 highly homologous variants, a TCR beta motif appeared characteristic of ankylosing spondylitis blood. Certain motif variants had earlier been reported in reactive arthritis synovial fluid and blood. Researchers report that disease-linked clones proved CD8+ and relatively rare in peripheral blood. According to the report, clones linked to the disease were significantly enriched in matched synovial fluid samples taken from ankylosing spondylitis patients.

Libraries of TCR beta came from quantitative 5'-RACE with molecular barcodes. TCRdb reanalysed the 5' RACE reads using MiXCR and keeps one entry per CDR3 protein. The sample lists some 450,000 distinct CDR3 sequences; 17% were seen once. Specimen: blood, either unsorted or a sorted T cell fraction (not recorded which). This chain joins TRBV11-2 and TRBJ1-1; possible D gene TRBD1, 6 bases. This clonotype was obtained from a male donor with ankylosing spondylitis. In DNA, the CDR3 is TGTGCCAGCAGCTTAGGAGGGCAGGGGCGAGGTGACGCTTTCTTT. This translates into CASSLGGQGRGDAFF. The full variable domain, rest sourced from reference TRBV11-2 and TRBJ1-1, is EAGVAQSPRYKIIEKRQSVAFWCNPISGHATLYWYQQILGQGPKLLIQFQNNGVVDDSQLPKDRFSAERLKGVDSTLKIQPAKLEDSAVYLCASSLGGQGRGDAFFGQGTRLTVV.